This is a list of T cell receptor beta chains from one sample in a study of Ad26.COV2.S vaccination and SARS-CoV-2 variants. Sequencing was performed with immunoSEQ multiplex PCR; in TCRdb, only in-frame clones are kept and a portion is missing. The table shows about 400,000 clones, with roughly 90% occurring only once. This sample comprised peripheral blood, obtained in a trial of Ad26.COV2.S vaccine versus placebo. The receptor set was obtained from a person between 18 and 60 years old who received the Ad26.COV2.S COVID-19 vaccine or a placebo. Each CDR3 is given with its conserved first and last residue. D genes are given only for firm matches. Clone size is not always given. Where it is, it says once, few, many or a class for expanded clones.

NA	TRBV18	once	TRBJ2-2	TGTGCCAGCTCACCACGGTCCAGCGTCCGGACCGGGGAGCTGTTTTTT	CASSPRSSVRTGELFF
TRBD2	TRBV7-3	once	TRBJ2-1	TGTGCCAGCAGCTTTTCTAGCGGGGTTCGACCCTACAATGAGCAGTTCTTC	CASSFSSGVRPYNEQFF
NA	TRBV14	NA	TRBJ2-5	TGTGCCAGCAGCTTCAGGTCACGGACCCAGTACTTC	CASSFRSRTQYF
NA	TRBV28	NA	TRBJ2-2	TGTGCCAGCAGTTTGGCAGGAGGTACCGGGGAGCTGTTTTTT	CASSLAGGTGELFF
TRBD2	TRBV19	NA	TRBJ2-7	TGTGCCAGTAGTTTAGCGGGGGCGACCTACGAGCAGTACTTC	CASSLAGATYEQYF
NA	TRBV10-3	NA	TRBJ2-2	TGTGCCACTGGGGAGAACACCGGGGAGCTGTTTTTT	CATGENTGELFF
NA	TRBV6-5	NA	TRBJ2-7	TGTGCCAGCAGGCCCTCCGGGTACGAGCAGTACTTC	CASRPSGYEQYF
TRBD1	TRBV7-3	NA	TRBJ2-3	TGTGCCAGCAGCCCGATCGGACAGGGGATAAACACAGATACGCAGTATTTT	CASSPIGQGINTDTQYF
NA	TRBV5-6	NA	TRBJ2-3	TGTGCCAGCAGCGCTCCGGGACTTCCGACAGATACGCAGTATTTT	CASSAPGLPTDTQYF
NA	TRBV21-1	NA	TRBJ1-1	TGTGCCAGCAGCAGACGGACATCGAACACTGAAGCTTTCTTT	CASSRRTSNTEAFF
NA	TRBV6-2/TRBV6-3	NA	TRBJ2-3	TGTGCCAGCAGTTACCTCGGGGCAGATACGCAGTATTTT	CASSYLGADTQYF
NA	TRBV2	NA	TRBJ2-2	TGTGCCAGCATTAGTGAGAACACCGGGGAGCTGTTTTTT	CASISENTGELFF
NA	TRBV2	NA	TRBJ2-2	TGTGCCAGCAGTGACTCCCGGGGCACGGGTAGGGAGCTGTTTTTT	CASSDSRGTGRELFF
TRBD1	TRBV2	NA	TRBJ1-2	TGTGCCAGCAGCAGGACAGGGAACTATGGCTACACCTTC	CASSRTGNYGYTF
TRBD1	TRBV6-6	NA	TRBJ2-1	TGTGCCAGCAGTCGCCGAGGACAGGCCAAGGTATACAATGAGCAGTTCTTC	CASSRRGQAKVYNEQFF
NA	TRBV6-1	NA	TRBJ2-2	TGTGCCAGCAGTGAATTAACGGGGAACACCGGGGAGCTGTTTTTT	CASSELTGNTGELFF
NA	TRBV7-2	NA	TRBJ2-1	TGTGCCAGCAGCTTGGATCTTGTGTCTAGTACCTACAATGAGCAGTTCTTC	CASSLDLVSSTYNEQFF
NA	TRBV19	NA	TRBJ2-3	TGTGCCAGTAGTATGGTTGCCCGCGCCGATACGCAGTATTTT	CASSMVARADTQYF
NA	TRBV30	NA	TRBJ2-6	TGTGCCTGGAATACGGCGGGCACTGGGGCCAACGTCCTGACTTTC	CAWNTAGTGANVLTF
TRBD1	TRBV5-1	NA	TRBJ2-5	TGCGCCAGCAGCTTGGGGGGACAGGGCCAAGAGACCCAGTACTTC	CASSLGGQGQETQYF
NA	TRBV15	NA	TRBJ1-6	TGTGCCACCAGCAGAGACCCAGACAGTGATAATTCGCCCCTCCACTTT	CATSRDPDSDNSPLHF
TRBD2	TRBV19	NA	TRBJ2-4	TGTGCCAGTAGTCCGACTAGCGGGTGGGGAAACATTCAGTACTTC	CASSPTSGWGNIQYF
NA	TRBV7-9	NA	TRBJ2-4	TGTGCCAGCAGCTTAAGTGGTAAAAACATTCAGTACTTC	CASSLSGKNIQYF
NA	TRBV6-5	NA	TRBJ1-6	TGTGCCAGCACCATAGTGGGACTACTATCACCCCTCCACTTT	CASTIVGLLSPLHF
NA	TRBV30	once	TRBJ1-6	TGTGCCTGGAGTGTATGGGAGAGTAGGAATTCACCCCTCCACTTT	CAWSVWESRNSPLHF
TRBD1	TRBV5-1	NA	TRBJ2-5	TGCGCCAGCAGGGGGACAGGGGCATTGCAAGAGACCCAGTACTTC	CASRGTGALQETQYF
NA	TRBV19	NA	TRBJ1-1	TGTGCCAGTTCCAGTGGCGGCGGACAATACACTGAAGCTTTCTTT	CASSSGGGQYTEAFF
NA	TRBV7-9	NA	TRBJ2-1	TGTGCCAGCAGCTTAGACTACGCTGAGCAGTTCTTC	CASSLDYAEQFF
NA	TRBV5-4	NA	TRBJ2-1	TGTGCCAGCAGCCCTCTTGGCGGGGGCCCATACAATGAGCAGTTCTTC	CASSPLGGGPYNEQFF
NA	TRBV5-1	NA	TRBJ1-2	TGCGCCAGCAGCCCCCGGGGGAGTCAGGGTCATGGCTACACCTTC	CASSPRGSQGHGYTF
NA	TRBV19	NA	TRBJ2-7	TGTGCCAGTAGTTGGGCCCACGAGCAGTACTTC	CASSWAHEQYF
TRBD1	TRBV24-1	NA	TRBJ1-2	TGTGCCACCAGTGACAACGGACAGGGACGAGGCTACACCTTC	CATSDNGQGRGYTF
NA	TRBV5-4	once	TRBJ2-3	TGTGCCAGCAGCGTGTGGGGTGGCCTTAGCGTGGATACGCAGTATTTT	CASSVWGGLSVDTQYF
TRBD1	TRBV7-8	NA	TRBJ1-2	TGTGCCAGCTGCCCCGGGACAGGGACCTATGGCTACACCTTC	CASCPGTGTYGYTF
NA	TRBV3-1/TRBV3-2	few	TRBJ1-2	TGTGCCAGCACCTCAGGGGCGAACTATGGCTACACCTTC	CASTSGANYGYTF
NA	TRBV28	few	TRBJ1-1	TGTGCCAGCAGCGAGGAACCCTTGAACACTGAAGCTTTCTTT	CASSEEPLNTEAFF
TRBD2	TRBV4-1	NA	TRBJ2-1	TGCGCCAGCAGCCAAGGGGGGGGCAATGAGCAGTTCTTC	CASSQGGGNEQFF
NA	TRBV5-1	NA	TRBJ2-1	TGCGCCAGCAGCTTGGAGGGGGGAAGGGATGAGCAGTTCTTC	CASSLEGGRDEQFF
TRBD1	TRBV9	NA	TRBJ1-6	TGTGCCAGCAGCGTAGCATCGGGACAGGGTAATTCACCCCTCCACTTT	CASSVASGQGNSPLHF